The clone carrying this T cell receptor beta chain was observed at least ten times. Its antigen is not identified. Amplified TCR beta CDR3 regions came from RNA transcripts. The HTBI primer set served for first-round RT-PCR of the TCR CDR3. Each CDR3 protein is one row after TCRdb ran MiXCR on the multiplex PCR reads. The sample lists approximately 590,000 distinct CDR3 sequences, about 15% occurring once. The diagnoses drew upon clinical symptoms, serum thyroxine and TRAb, thyroid ultrasound and orbital computed tomography. This sample is drawn from a study of T cells in Graves' hyperthyroidism and ophthalmopathy. The CDR3 is 15 residues long. Germline V gives CDR1 KGHSH, CDR2 LQKENI. Trimming cost V 4 bases and J 8 bases; bases outside gene matches: 9. Findings and caveats of the study: Stable hyperthyroidism was separated from ophthalmopathy by a model based on 13 V-J features. Blood shared most expanded thyroid clonotypes above 0.001. Ophthalmopathy got predicted by the model a median about six months before its onset.

This chain links TRBV18 with TRBJ2-1; 9 bases line up with TRBD1. This clonotype was obtained from a woman in her 30s with Graves' hyperthyroidism. The sequencing sample was made of blood. The CDR3 DNA reads TGTGCCAGCTCACTTACCGGGACAGGGTTCGATGAGCAGTTCTTC. Translation gives CASSLTGTGFDEQFF.